This record covers a single TCR beta chain. The antigen is not known. The sample belongs to a study of cytomegalovirus exposure and HLA in healthy donors. Findings of the study overall: CMV serostatus was the only recorded immune exposure for donors. In a later analysis, HLA-associated TCR beta chains were more clonally expanded than equally common others. For cytomegalovirus status, the classifier reportedly gave diagnoses with high specificity and sensitivity. A later examination showed that TCR association rates differed by HLA locus, with DRB1 most and HLA-C fewest.

Primers for the PCR totalled 60 Vbeta and 13 Jbeta. The data were produced by immunoSEQ multiplex PCR, yet TCRdb's version contains in-frame clones alone and is incomplete. The sample contains over 150,000 clones, about 83% of which appear only once. V was clipped by 0 bases and J by 4 bases, with 7 bases between them. CDR3 length equals 13 residues. Germline lookup yields CDR1 SGHKS and CDR2 YYEKEE (reference sequence). The sequenced material came from PBMCs. The clonotype comes from a woman in her 30s in good health and CMV-seronegative. This chain joins TRBV5-5 and TRBJ1-2; TRBD1 might be the D (5 bases). CDR3 sequence: CASSLDTGYGYTF. Written as DNA, the CDR3 is TGTGCCAGCAGCTTGGACACAGGCTATGGCTACACCTTC.